One sample yielded the 21 T cell receptor beta chains listed below, sequenced in a study of spatial heterogeneity in lung cancer. Each CDR3 protein is one row after TCRdb ran MiXCR on the 5' RACE reads. The table records around 100,000 distinct CDR3 sequences, 4.4% of them present only once. Study results and limitations: Tumor mutation counts were tracked by expanded intratumoral alpha and beta TCR counts.

Their target antigens are unknown. Sample time point: sample taken at primary tumor resection. The sequencing used lung tumor tissue, collected at surgery. These receptors all stem from a male donor with early-stage non-small cell lung cancer.

This clonotype was observed many times. The J gene is TRBJ2-4, the V gene TRBV25-1; 7 nucleotides agree with TRBD1. The CDR3 loop spans 14 amino acids. The germline CDR1 and CDR2 sequences are MGHDK and SYGVNS. The V gene end was trimmed by 8 bases and the J gene end by 1 base; junction bases not matched to a gene: 5. In nucleotides, the CDR3 is TGTGCCAGCGGGCCACAGGGGGCCAAAAACATTCAGTACTTC. Protein product: CASGPQGAKNIQYF.

This clonotype was found many times. This rearrangement joins TRBV27 to TRBJ1-1; D remains ambiguous. The CDR3 is made up of 13 amino acids. Looked up from germline, CDR1 is MNHEY and CDR2 is SMNVEV (reference sequence). V lost 8 bases and J 4 bases, leaving 14 bases between the germline ends. The CDR3 bases are TGTGCCAGCGTTCCTGAAGGCGGCACTGAAGCTTTCTTT. This codes for CASVPEGGTEAFF.

This clonotype appeared a few times. J is TRBJ2-3 and V is TRBV4-1; D may be TRBD1 (5 bases). This CDR3 has 15 amino acids. Germline-derived CDR1 and CDR2 are MGHRA and YSYEKL. V gave up 2 bases and J gave up 1 base, with 10 bases separating them. CDR3 sequence: CASSQIGARTDTQYF. For the CDR3, the DNA is TGCGCCAGCAGCCAAATTGGGGCGCGCACAGATACGCAGTATTTT.

This clonotype was seen a few times. The chain joins TRBV6-5 to TRBJ1-4; D is unresolved. Looked up from germline, CDR1 is MNHEY and CDR2 is SVGAGI. The germline V and J ends were trimmed by 4 bases and 8 bases, with 17 bases remaining between them. The CDR3 is 15 residues long. The CDR3 sequence is CASSSFGSSEEKLFF. The CDR3 nucleotides read TGTGCCAGCAGTTCCTTCGGTTCCTCGGAGGAAAAACTGTTTTTT.

This clonotype was observed at least ten times. V is TRBV10-3 and J is TRBJ2-2, with D maybe TRBD1 (5 bases). CDR1 ENHRY and CDR2 SYGVKD come from the germline V gene. V dropped 10 bases and J dropped 4 bases, with 13 bases sitting between them. The CDR3 has 13 residues. The CDR3 reads CATRQSGTGELFF. The CDR3, as DNA: TGTGCCACAAGACAGTCGGGCACCGGGGAGCTGTTTTTT.

This clonotype was recorded at least ten times. This sequence joins TRBV7-6 and TRBJ1-6, with D unclear. The CDR3 consists of 15 residues. From germline, CDR1 is SGHVS and CDR2 FNYEAQ. V was shortened by 0 bases and J by 8 bases, with 11 bases between the two germline ends. The CDR3 DNA follows: TGTGCCAGCAGCTTAGCCGAGACAAGGGATTCACCCCTCCACTTT. Its protein product is CASSLAETRDSPLHF.

The chain joins TRBV7-2 to TRBJ2-5; perhaps D is TRBD1 or TRBD2 (6 bases each). This CDR3 is 14 amino acids long. Germline loops: CDR1 SGHTA, CDR2 FQGNSA. Trimming pared 0 bases from V and 5 bases from J, leaving 10 bases between. The CDR3 DNA is TGTGCCAGCAGCTTAGCGAAGGGGGGCGAGACCCAGTACTTC. Its protein product is CASSLAKGGETQYF.

This clonotype has a count of ten or more. This chain connects TRBV2 to TRBJ1-3; no definite D call. In germline, CDR1 is SNHLY, CDR2 FYNNEI. The CDR3 runs 14 residues. With 4 bases removed from V and 0 bases from J, the gap between germline ends came to 7 bases. CDR3 residues: CASSASLSGNTIYF. Written as DNA, the CDR3 is TGTGCCAGCAGTGCATCACTCTCTGGAAACACCATATATTTT.

This clonotype occurred many times. The chain has TRBV20-1 and TRBJ2-7; TRBD1 matches at 9 bases. CDR1 and CDR2 from the germline V gene are DFQATT and SNEGSKA (reference sequence). This CDR3 spans 14 amino acids. J gave up 6 bases and V 6 bases, and 12 bases lay outside the gene matches. The CDR3 coding sequence is TGCAGTGCAGAGACACAGGGGGCGCTTATCGAGCAGTACTTC. It translates to CSAETQGALIEQYF.

This clonotype was observed at least ten times. V usage is TRBV20-1 and J usage is TRBJ1-1; tentatively, D is TRBD1 (5 bases). Per the germline V gene, CDR1 is DFQATT and CDR2 is SNEGSKA (reference sequence). Between the trimmed V and J ends, which lost 5 bases and 7 bases, there was a span of 8 bases. The CDR3 consists of 10 residues. The chain's CDR3 is CSALGGEAFF. In DNA, the CDR3 is TGCAGTGCTTTGGGGGGTGAAGCTTTCTTT.

The chain uses TRBV6-5 and TRBJ1-1; D might be TRBD1 (6 bases). Germline V gene data show CDR1 as MNHEY and CDR2 as SVGAGI. V was pared by 6 bases and J by 5 bases, with 10 bases between. The CDR3 length is 12 residues. The CDR3 loop is CASRQGNTEAFF. The CDR3 nucleotides are TGTGCCAGCAGACAGGGAAATACTGAAGCTTTCTTT.

This clonotype was detected ten times or more. V and J are TRBV7-2 and TRBJ2-1; tentatively, D is TRBD1 (5 bases). Trimming pared 5 bases from V and 7 bases from J, leaving 12 bases between. The germline gives CDR1 SGHTA, CDR2 FQGNSA. This CDR3 contains 13 residues. The CDR3 is CASSKGAGNEQFF. The CDR3 coding sequence is TGTGCCAGCAGCAAAGGGGCCGGGAATGAGCAGTTCTTC.

V usage is TRBV7-9 and J usage is TRBJ1-1; D gene unclear. With 2 bases removed from V and 0 bases from J, the gap between germline ends came to 13 bases. Germline CDR1 is SEHNR and CDR2 is FQNEAQ (reference sequence). The CDR3 sequence is 16 residues long. The DNA for the CDR3 is TGTGCCAGCAGCTTAAGAGGGCGGAACATGAACACTGAAGCTTTCTTT. Translation: CASSLRGRNMNTEAFF.

This clonotype came up a few times. A much larger clone is a single base away; this may be a read error. This chain uses TRBV12-3 or TRBV12-4 with TRBJ1-5; D gene unclear. The CDR3 is 15 residues long. The CDR3: CASTWGVHSNQPRHF. The CDR3 DNA follows: TGTGCCAGCACCTGGGGAGTCCATAGCAATCAGCCCCGGCATTTT.

This clonotype occurred many times. This rearrangement joins TRBV6-5 to TRBJ2-5, with 7 positions matching TRBD2. This CDR3 comprises 16 residues. V gave up 2 bases and J gave up 1 base; unmatched junction bases: 7. CDR1 MNHEY and CDR2 SVGAGI come from the germline V gene. CDR3 in amino acids: CASSYGSGTTQETQYF. The CDR3 region has the DNA TGTGCCAGCAGTTACGGTTCCGGGACTACCCAAGAGACCCAGTACTTC.

This chain joins TRBV6-5 and TRBJ2-3, with D possibly TRBD2 on 5 matching bases. V was trimmed by 1 base and J by 0 bases, leaving 14 bases between them. CDR3 length equals 17 residues. Germline V gene sequence: CDR1 MNHEY, CDR2 SVGAGI. The CDR3 reads CASSYLPPADSTDTQYF. DNA for the CDR3: TGTGCCAGCAGTTACTTGCCTCCAGCGGATAGCACAGATACGCAGTATTTT.

This clonotype was observed many times. The chain employs TRBV12-3 or TRBV12-4 and TRBJ2-2; D is perhaps TRBD2 (6 bases). The CDR3 loop spans 13 amino acids. Between the trimmed V and J ends, which lost 6 bases and 6 bases, there was a span of 11 bases. CDR3 residues: CASRGRESGELFF. The CDR3 region has the DNA TGTGCCAGCAGGGGACGGGAGTCCGGGGAGCTGTTTTTT.

This clonotype was observed many times. The V call is TRBV13, the J call TRBJ2-3; D is unclear. The germline CDR1 and CDR2 sequences are PRHDT and FYEKMQ (reference sequence). This CDR3 is 15 amino acids long. V lost 5 bases to trimming and J lost 0 bases, with 12 bases between them. The CDR3 DNA is TGTGCCAGCAGCACTTTCGGGCCTAGCACAGATACGCAGTATTTT. Encoded protein: CASSTFGPSTDTQYF.

This clonotype was seen many times. This chain joins TRBV4-1 and TRBJ1-2; tentative D call: TRBD1 (6 bases). The germline gives CDR1 MGHRA, CDR2 YSYEKL. The CDR3 consists of 15 residues. Between the trimmed V and J ends, which lost 4 bases and 6 bases, there was a span of 18 bases. CDR3 DNA: TGCGCCAGCAGCCTCTCAGAACGGGCAGGGGATGGCTACACCTTC. The encoded protein is CASSLSERAGDGYTF.

This clonotype was seen repeatedly, ten times or more. This chain connects TRBV7-2 to TRBJ2-3; D is perhaps TRBD1 (6 bases). Germline loops: CDR1 SGHTA, CDR2 FQGNSA. Between the trimmed V and J ends, which lost 7 bases and 6 bases, there was a span of 17 bases. The CDR3 is made up of 14 amino acids. The CDR3 protein is CASTRADRSDTQYF. In DNA form, the CDR3 reads TGTGCCAGCACCCGAGCGGACAGAAGCGATACGCAGTATTTT.

This clonotype was detected many times. The chain carries TRBV27 and TRBJ1-2; D not resolved. CDR1 is MNHEY, CDR2 SMNVEV, per germline (reference sequence). V lost 6 bases, J lost 3 bases, and 8 bases lay in between. The CDR3 covers 12 residues. This CDR3 is CASRKLDYGYTF. The CDR3 DNA follows: TGTGCCAGCAGAAAGCTGGACTATGGCTACACCTTC.